A single sample is the source of the 15 T cell receptor beta chains below, sequenced in a study of blood T cell repertoires in COVID-19. The data were produced by immunoSEQ multiplex PCR, yet TCRdb's version contains in-frame clones alone and is incomplete. This sample has 250,000 to 400,000 clones, with roughly 90% found just once. Sequenced: peripheral blood. These receptor sequences come from a woman aged 25-40 years with COVID-19, enrolled during active disease.

V and J are TRBV1 and TRBJ1-1. TRBV1 is a pseudogene. The CDR3 consists of 14 residues. CDR3 sequence reads: CTSPPIGGSTEAFF. Here the CDR3 DNA reads TGCACCAGCCCTCCTATTGGAGGGTCGACTGAAGCTTTCTTT.

The CDR3 loop reads CSVEAPGQLQSYEQYF. The CDR3 DNA sequence: TGCAGCGTTGAAGCCCCAGGACAGCTCCAATCCTACGAGCAGTACTTC. The V gene is TRBV29-1, the J gene TRBJ2-7; D possibly corresponds to TRBD1 (6 bases). The CDR3 spans 16 residues. Germline CDR1 reads SQVTM; CDR2 reads ANQGSEA. V gave up 1 base and J gave up 1 base, with 17 bases separating them.

This chain joins TRBV2 and TRBJ1-2, with a weak D call TRBD1 (5 bases). CDR1 and CDR2 from the germline V gene are SNHLY and FYNNEI. With 0 bases removed from V and 3 bases from J, the gap between germline ends came to 11 bases. The CDR3 spans 15 residues. The CDR3 loop reads CASSEARGSYYGYTF. The CDR3 DNA reads as TGTGCCAGCAGTGAAGCGCGGGGCAGTTACTATGGCTACACCTTC. Using reference TRBV2 and TRBJ1-2 for the parts outside the CDR3, the full variable domain is EPEVTQTPSHQVTQMGQEVILRCVPISNHLYFYWYRQILGQKVEFLVSFYNNEISEKSEIFDDQFSVERPDGSNFTLKIRSTKLEDSAMYFCASSEARGSYYGYTFGSGTRLTVV.

The genes are TRBV29-1 and TRBJ2-7; D gene ambiguous. This CDR3 comprises 11 residues. Trimming shortened V by 7 bases and J by 3 bases, and 10 bases separated the two germline ends. Germline assignment: CDR1 SQVTM and CDR2 ANQGSEA. CDR3 coding DNA: TGCAGCGCCCTAGAGGACTACGAGCAGTACTTC. Protein: CSALEDYEQYF.

The chain recombines TRBV4-2 with TRBJ2-3, with TRBD2 identical over 9 bases. This CDR3 comprises 16 residues. Germline V lookup: CDR1 LGHNA, CDR2 YNFKEQ. Germline trimming cut 4 bases from V and 3 bases from J; bases unmatched to any gene: 8. CDR3 sequence reads: CASSRGGLAGTDTQYF. For the CDR3, the DNA is TGTGCCAGCAGCCGCGGCGGTCTAGCGGGAACAGATACGCAGTATTTT.

The V call is TRBV2, the J call TRBJ1-1, with D uncertain. The CDR3 runs to 15 residues. The V gene lost 2 bases and the J gene lost 0 bases, with 10 bases spanning the gap. Germline lookup yields CDR1 SNHLY and CDR2 FYNNEI. CDR3 in amino acids: CASSEQVQLNTEAFF. Written as DNA, the CDR3 is TGTGCCAGCAGTGAACAAGTACAGCTGAACACTGAAGCTTTCTTT.

The V gene is TRBV6-5, the J gene TRBJ1-1; D ambiguous. Germline V gene sequence: CDR1 MNHEY, CDR2 SVGAGI. This CDR3 has 13 amino acids. Trimming left V 8 bases short and J 5 bases short, with 15 bases between. CDR3 protein: CASAQSGWTEAFF. The CDR3 bases are TGTGCCAGCGCGCAAAGCGGTTGGACTGAAGCTTTCTTT.

In the case of this clone: At one boundary the junction diverges from the germline segment, which might be a read error. J is TRBJ2-6 and V is TRBV6-4; a weak D match, TRBD2 (6 bases). The CDR3 extends over 17 amino acids. Germline V gene data show CDR1 as MRHNA and CDR2 as SNTAGT. In DNA form, the CDR3 reads TGTGCCAGCTGTGACGGGACTGGGGGCTCTGGGGCCAACGTCCTGACTTTC. It encodes CASCDGTGGSGANVLTF.

V usage is TRBV19 and J usage is TRBJ1-5, with D possibly being TRBD1 (5 bases). The length of the CDR3 is 14 residues. V shed 7 bases and J shed 6 bases, with 16 bases lying between them. From germline, CDR1 is LNHDA and CDR2 SQIVND (reference sequence). In nucleotides, the CDR3 is TGTGCCAGTACCCCCGTAGGGGAGGGTCAGCCCCAGCATTTT. Residues: CASTPVGEGQPQHF.

This clone was picked up one time. CDR3 sequence reads: CASSDFRANTGELFF. The CDR3 DNA follows: TGTGCCAGCAGTGATTTCAGGGCGAACACCGGGGAGCTGTTTTTT. The genes are TRBV2 and TRBJ2-2; possible D gene TRBD1, 5 bases. The V gene lost 3 bases and the J gene lost 0 bases, with 8 bases spanning the gap. CDR3 length: 15 residues. Germline CDR1 reads SNHLY; CDR2 reads FYNNEI.

The V and J genes are TRBV27 and TRBJ2-1; D not resolved. V lost 3 bases, J lost 10 bases, and 16 bases lay in between. The CDR3 is made up of 14 amino acids. CDR1 is MNHEY and CDR2 is SMNVEV in the germline V gene (reference sequence). Here the CDR3 DNA reads TGTGCCAGCAGTTTCCCGGCGGCCTCTTCGGAGCAGTTCTTC. Its protein product is CASSFPAASSEQFF.

The V call is TRBV19, the J call TRBJ2-2; 8 nucleotides line up with TRBD1. Germline V gene sequence: CDR1 LNHDA, CDR2 SQIVND (reference sequence). J was trimmed by 8 bases and V by 5 bases; bases with no gene match: 7. This CDR3 has 14 amino acids. The CDR3: CASSYDRGRGELFF. As DNA, the CDR3 is TGTGCCAGTAGTTACGACAGGGGTCGAGGGGAGCTGTTTTTT.

The chain couples TRBV29-1 to TRBJ2-1, with 9 bases that match TRBD2. The V segment lost 4 bases and the J segment 5 bases; nucleotides outside the gene matches: 9. This CDR3 is 15 amino acids long. Germline lookup yields CDR1 SQVTM and CDR2 ANQGSEA. DNA of the CDR3: TGCAGCGTTGCCATGAGGGTAGCGGGAGACAATGAGCAGTTCTTC. Its protein product is CSVAMRVAGDNEQFF.

The chain links TRBV3-1 (or the pseudogene TRBV3-2) to TRBJ2-7, with TRBD2 matching 10 bases. The trim removed 6 bases at V and 0 bases at J, leaving 5 bases unmatched. Germline loops: CDR1 LGHDT, CDR2 YNNKEL (reference sequence). The CDR3 consists of 15 residues. In DNA, the CDR3 is TGTGCCAGCAGTTACGGACTAGCGGTCTCCTACGAGCAGTACTTC. Translation: CASSYGLAVSYEQYF.

The V call is TRBV2, the J call TRBJ2-2; D not resolved. The CDR3 has 13 residues. Trimming stripped 4 bases from V and 3 bases from J, with 6 bases between. Looked up from germline, CDR1 is SNHLY and CDR2 is FYNNEI. For the CDR3, the DNA is TGTGCCAGCAGTGGACAATACACCGGGGAGCTGTTTTTT. This encodes CASSGQYTGELFF.